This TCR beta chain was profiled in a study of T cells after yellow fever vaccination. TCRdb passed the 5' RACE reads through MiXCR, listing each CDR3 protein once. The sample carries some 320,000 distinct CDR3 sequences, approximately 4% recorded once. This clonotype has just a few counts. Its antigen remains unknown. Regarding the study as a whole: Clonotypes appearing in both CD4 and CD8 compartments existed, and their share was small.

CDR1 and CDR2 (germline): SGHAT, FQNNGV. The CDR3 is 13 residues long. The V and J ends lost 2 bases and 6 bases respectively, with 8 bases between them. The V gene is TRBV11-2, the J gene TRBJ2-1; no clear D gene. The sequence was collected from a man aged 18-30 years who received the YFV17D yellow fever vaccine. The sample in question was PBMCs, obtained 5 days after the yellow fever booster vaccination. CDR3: CASSLRSVNEQFF. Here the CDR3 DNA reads TGTGCCAGCAGCTTAAGGTCGGTCAATGAGCAGTTCTTC.